The 18 T cell receptor beta chains below come from one sample, sequenced in a study of cytomegalovirus exposure and HLA in healthy donors. PCR employed 60 Vbeta and 13 Jbeta primers. The assay was immunoSEQ multiplex PCR, and TCRdb's table has in-frame clones only and misses some. Altogether 100,000 or so clones are present, 65% to 85% being singletons, with the ten largest covering approximately 2%. Sequencing was done on a sample of PBMCs. The source of these receptors is a young man in good health and CMV-seronegative.

This sequence joins TRBV19 and TRBJ2-6, with 11 positions matching TRBD1. Per the germline V gene, CDR1 is LNHDA and CDR2 is SQIVND (reference sequence). There are 18 residues in the CDR3. V shed 4 bases, J shed 0 bases, and the junction held 5 bases outside the gene matches. CDR3 coding DNA: TGTGCCAGTAGTACCCGGACAGGGGGCTACTCTGGGGCCAACGTCCTGACTTTC. This codes for CASSTRTGGYSGANVLTF.

This clone was observed a few times. The chain recombines TRBV7-8 with TRBJ1-2; TRBD1 is a possible D gene (6 bases). Germline CDR1 SGHVS, CDR2 FQNEAQ. CDR3 size: 14 residues. Trimming took off 5 bases at V and 5 bases at J, with 15 bases between the two ends. The CDR3 loop is CASSPPQGQYGYTF. The CDR3 nucleotides are TGTGCCAGCAGCCCGCCCCAGGGGCAGTATGGCTACACCTTC.

This rearrangement joins TRBV29-1 to TRBJ2-7; a weak D match, TRBD1 (5 bases). This CDR3 is built from 12 residues. Looked up from germline, CDR1 is SQVTM and CDR2 is ANQGSEA. Trimming took off 4 bases at V and 7 bases at J, with 14 bases between the two ends. This CDR3 is CSVGDQGREQYF. The DNA for the CDR3 is TGCAGCGTTGGTGATCAGGGCAGGGAGCAGTACTTC.

CDR3 DNA sequence: TGTGCCAGTAGTATGCAGACTCAAGAGACCCAGTACTTC. Protein product: CASSMQTQETQYF. This chain links TRBV19 with TRBJ2-5; no reliable D call. CDR3 length: 13 amino acids. V gave up 3 bases and J gave up 2 bases, with 7 bases separating them. Germline V lookup: CDR1 LNHDA, CDR2 SQIVND (reference sequence).

The J gene is TRBJ1-1, the V gene TRBV7-9; D unresolved. Trimming took off 4 bases at V and 4 bases at J, with 13 bases between the two ends. CDR1 SEHNR and CDR2 FQNEAQ come from the germline V gene (reference sequence). CDR3 length: 14 residues. CDR3 residues: CASSSEGSPTEAFF. CDR3 coding DNA: TGTGCCAGCAGCTCCGAAGGGAGTCCCACTGAAGCTTTCTTT.

This chain connects TRBV11-2 to TRBJ2-7, with 16 bases that match TRBD2. CDR3 length: 18 residues. The V segment lost 4 bases and the J segment 6 bases; nucleotides outside the gene matches: 12. Germline V lookup: CDR1 SGHAT, CDR2 FQNNGV. The CDR3 coding sequence is TGTGCCAGCAGCTGGGGACTAGCGGGGGGGCGTTTCTCTGGCGAGCAGTACTTC. Translation gives CASSWGLAGGRFSGEQYF.

About this clone itself: This CDR3 is also generated by other DNA sequences in the sample. The chain joins TRBV5-1 to TRBJ2-1, with a possible D match to TRBD2 (6 bases). The V gene's germline CDR1 is SGHRS and CDR2 YFSETQ. V lost 1 base and J 7 bases, leaving 12 bases between the germline ends. The length of the CDR3 is 14 residues. The CDR3 DNA sequence: TGCGCCAGCAGCTTGCCCGCGGAGGGGAATGAGCAGTTCTTC. Protein: CASSLPAEGNEQFF.

This chain connects TRBV9 to TRBJ2-5, with 8 bases aligning to TRBD2. This CDR3 comprises 16 residues. After removal of 1 base from V and 1 base from J, the junction contained 6 bases not matched to a gene. CDR1 is SGDLS, CDR2 YYNGEE, per germline. The CDR3 reads CASSVFAGGLQETQYF. Written as DNA, the CDR3 is TGTGCCAGCAGCGTATTTGCGGGGGGCCTCCAAGAGACCCAGTACTTC. Combining the CDR3 with reference TRBV9 and TRBJ2-5 gives the whole variable domain DSGVTQTPKHLITATGQRVTLRCSPRSGDLSVYWYQQSLDQGLQFLIQYYNGEERAKGNILERFSAQQFPDLHSELNLSSLELGDSALYFCASSVFAGGLQETQYFGPGTRLLVL.

V is TRBV6-4 and J is TRBJ2-1; the match to TRBD1 covers 7 bases. From germline, CDR1 is MRHNA and CDR2 SNTAGT. This CDR3 has 13 residues. After removal of 0 bases from V and 7 bases from J, the junction contained 0 bases not matched to a gene. In DNA, the CDR3 is TGTGCCAGCAGTGACTCGGACAGGAATGAGCAGTTCTTC. This encodes CASSDSDRNEQFF.

V is TRBV6-5 and J is TRBJ1-4, with D possibly matching TRBD1 (5 bases). This CDR3 region has 15 residues. V was trimmed by 0 bases and J by 8 bases, leaving 13 bases between them. From germline, CDR1 is MNHEY and CDR2 SVGAGI. CDR3 amino acids: CASSYSKGPGEKLFF. CDR3 nucleotides: TGTGCCAGCAGTTACTCAAAGGGGCCAGGGGAAAAACTGTTTTTT.

This clone was found once. The V and J genes are TRBV4-1 and TRBJ1-6, with no clear D. This CDR3 contains 16 residues. Trimming took off 1 base at V and 7 bases at J, with 14 bases between the two ends. From germline, CDR1 is MGHRA and CDR2 YSYEKL. The CDR3 nucleotides read TGCGCCAGCAGCCAAGGAGCAGGACTGGTCAATTCACCCCTCCACTTT. The encoded protein is CASSQGAGLVNSPLHF.

This chain uses TRBV5-3 with TRBJ2-2; a weak D match, TRBD1 (6 bases). TRBV5-3 counts as an open reading frame of uncertain function. The CDR3 contains 14 residues. The ends were cut back, 3 bases at V and 6 bases at J, with 12 bases in the middle. This CDR3 is CARSWAGVPGELFF. The DNA of the CDR3 is TGTGCCAGAAGCTGGGCAGGGGTTCCCGGGGAGCTGTTTTTT.

The chain carries TRBV11-2 and TRBJ1-2, with 7 bases matching TRBD1. Germline V gene lookup returns CDR1 SGHAT and CDR2 FQNNGV. This CDR3 has 15 residues. Trimming at V came to 1 base and at J to 7 bases, leaving 9 bases not matched to a gene. Here the CDR3 DNA reads TGTGCCAGCAGCTTAGCCTTAGGACAGGATGCTGGCTACACCTTC. It is translated as CASSLALGQDAGYTF.

This clone was detected once. The chain is built from TRBV7-9 and TRBJ1-1, with 9 nucleotides matching TRBD1. CDR1 SEHNR and CDR2 FQNEAQ come from the germline V gene (reference sequence). The CDR3 spans 13 residues. The J segment lost 4 bases and the V segment lost 5 bases, leaving 2 bases of the junction unmatched. CDR3 sequence (DNA): TGTGCCAGCAGCCCGACAGGGGGCACTGAAGCTTTCTTT. Translation gives CASSPTGGTEAFF.

This clone was detected once. The junction departs from the called germline gene at one end, perhaps through a read error. This rearrangement joins TRBV7-9 to TRBJ2-7; D call uncertain. In germline, CDR1 is SEHNR, CDR2 FQNEAQ (reference sequence). The CDR3 totals 14 residues. The CDR3: CSSSLVPSFYEQYF. CDR3 nucleotides: TGTTCCAGCAGCTTAGTTCCCTCTTTCTACGAGCAGTACTTC. The full variable domain, rest sourced from reference TRBV7-9 and TRBJ2-7, is DTGVSQNPRHKITKRGQNVTFRCDPISEHNRLYWYRQTLGQGPEFLTYFQNEAQLEKSRLLSDRFSAERPKGSFSTLEIQRTEQGDSAMYLCSSSLVPSFYEQYFGPGTRLTVT.

This chain connects TRBV11-1 to TRBJ2-3; D might be TRBD2 (6 bases). V was trimmed by 5 bases and J by 6 bases, leaving 12 bases between them. CDR3 length: 13 amino acids. Germline CDR1 SGHAT, CDR2 FQDESV (reference sequence). The CDR3 DNA follows: TGTGCCAGCAGCACCCAGGAGGGGGATACGCAGTATTTT. This sequence encodes CASSTQEGDTQYF.

The V gene is TRBV9, the J gene TRBJ2-5; no clear D. With 4 bases removed from V and 0 bases from J, the gap between germline ends came to 10 bases. Germline assignment: CDR1 SGDLS and CDR2 YYNGEE. The CDR3 loop spans 14 amino acids. The CDR3 nucleotides read TGTGCCAGCAGCCCCTTGGGCAACCAAGAGACCCAGTACTTC. This translates into CASSPLGNQETQYF.

The chain couples TRBV7-2 to TRBJ1-6, with 8 bases fitting TRBD1. The V and J ends lost 1 base and 8 bases, in that order; junction bases with no gene match: 7. Germline CDR1 SGHTA, CDR2 FQGNSA. The CDR3 covers 16 residues. The CDR3 region is CASSLGRGQKYSPLHF. Here the CDR3 DNA reads TGTGCCAGCAGCTTAGGCAGGGGGCAAAAATATTCACCCCTCCACTTT.